These T cell receptor beta chains were read from a single sample in a study of graft-versus-host responses after intestinal transplantation. Their target antigens are unknown. Libraries were prepared by immunoSEQ multiplex PCR; TCRdb keeps only in-frame clonotypes and omits some of them. The sample has roughly 110,000 clones; 90% to 95% are singletons. Sequencing used unstimulated CD8+ T cells sorted from spleen or lymph node cells, obtained before transplant. All receptors derive from a human donor who was the organ donor for an intestinal transplant. The CDR3 runs from the conserved cysteine through the conserved F or W.

CDR3,V
CASSVGPDTNNEQFF,TRBV9
CASGWTGSSYNEQFF,TRBV27
CASTTTGGGGGELFF,TRBV19
CSVEKVAGETQYF,TRBV29-1
CASSQVFGLRETQYF,TRBV4-1
CATSRKTRITNTEAFF,TRBV15
CASSLGLRTVLYNEQFF,TRBV11-2
CASSVKQGSSYEQYF,TRBV6-1
CASSQLVNYGYTF,TRBV23-1
CASSSGMESNEQFF,TRBV6-5
CASSLSTNEKLFF,TRBV7-6
CAWRGGHSAEAFF,TRBV30
CASSVSPGAIYEQYF,TRBV9
CASSWTSTDTQYF,TRBV28
CASSSPRYRDGPGQYF,TRBV28
CASSAETRSRYEQYF,TRBV7-8
CASSYGDRGNYGYTF,TRBV6-6
CASSTTSGTASYEQYF,TRBV7-9
CASSSAYRSSQYF,TRBV6-5
CASQLEGGEAFF,TRBV7-9
CASSGGLASEQYF,TRBV19
CASIGGLETNEKLFF,TRBV2
CASSFGRTGVQYF,TRBV5-5
CASSQSPPRYTF,TRBV16
CASSYTSGGTGELFF,TRBV6-5
CAWSAPSWGSSFETQYF,TRBV30